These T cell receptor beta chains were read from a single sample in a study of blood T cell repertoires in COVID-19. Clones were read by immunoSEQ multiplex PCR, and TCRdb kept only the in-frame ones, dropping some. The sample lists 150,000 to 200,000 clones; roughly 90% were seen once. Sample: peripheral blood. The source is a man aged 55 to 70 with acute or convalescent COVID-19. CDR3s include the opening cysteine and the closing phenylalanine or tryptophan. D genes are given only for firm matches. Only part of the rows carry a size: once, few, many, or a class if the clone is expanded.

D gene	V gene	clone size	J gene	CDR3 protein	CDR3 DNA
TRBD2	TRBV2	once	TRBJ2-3	CASSVLAGGGEEDTQYF	TGTGCCAGCAGTGTATTAGCGGGGGGCGGCGAGGAAGATACGCAGTATTTT
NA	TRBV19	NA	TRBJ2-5	CASSIRGAQATQYF	TGTGCCAGTAGTATTCGGGGTGCCCAAGCGACCCAGTACTTC
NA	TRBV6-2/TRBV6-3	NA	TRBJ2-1	CASSYVSPSHEQFF	TGTGCCAGCAGTTACGTCTCCCCGAGCCATGAGCAGTTCTTC
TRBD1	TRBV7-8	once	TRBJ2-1	CASSLATGSGEQFF	TGTGCCAGCAGCTTAGCGACAGGGTCGGGTGAGCAGTTCTTC
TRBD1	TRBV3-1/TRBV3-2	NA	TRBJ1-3	CASSQDRGRAYF	TGTGCCAGCAGCCAAGATAGGGGGCGAGCATATTTT
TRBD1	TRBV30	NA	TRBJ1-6	CAWSVSDRVSSPLHF	TGTGCCTGGAGTGTGTCGGACAGGGTTTCTTCACCCCTCCACTTT
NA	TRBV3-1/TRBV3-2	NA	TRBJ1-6	CASSQEGADNSPLHF	TGTGCCAGCAGCCAAGAAGGGGCGGACAATTCACCCCTCCACTTT
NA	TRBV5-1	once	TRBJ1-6	CASSGRRENSPLHF	TGCGCCAGCAGCGGAAGGCGGGAAAATTCACCCCTCCACTTT
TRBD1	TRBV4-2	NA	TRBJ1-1	CASSREQGFPEAFF	TGTGCCAGCAGCCGTGAACAGGGGTTCCCTGAAGCTTTCTTT
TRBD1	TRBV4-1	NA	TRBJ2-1	CASSQVGRGQNEQFF	TGCGCCAGCAGCCAAGTCGGTAGGGGGCAAAATGAGCAGTTCTTC
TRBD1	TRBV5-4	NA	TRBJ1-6	CASSLEGGGRANSPLHF	TGTGCCAGCAGCTTGGAAGGGGGCGGGCGGGCTAATTCACCCCTCCACTTT
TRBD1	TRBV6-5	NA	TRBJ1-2	CASSSRQGRYGYTF	TGTGCCAGCAGTTCCCGACAGGGAAGGTATGGCTACACCTTC
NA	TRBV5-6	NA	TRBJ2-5	CASSISGAETQYF	TGTGCCAGCAGCATATCAGGTGCAGAGACCCAGTACTTC
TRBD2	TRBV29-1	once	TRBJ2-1	CSVRLAGVYNEQFF	TGCAGCGTTAGACTAGCGGGGGTGTACAATGAGCAGTTCTTC
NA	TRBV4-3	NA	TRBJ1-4	CASSQPQGKLFF	TGCGCCAGCAGCCAACCCCAGGGAAAACTGTTTTTT
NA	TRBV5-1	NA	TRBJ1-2	CASGYRDRYGYTF	TGCGCCAGCGGGTACAGGGATAGGTATGGCTACACCTTC
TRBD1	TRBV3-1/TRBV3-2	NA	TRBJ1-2	CASSPRTGGGGDYGYTF	TGTGCCAGCAGCCCTAGGACAGGGGGCGGCGGGGACTATGGCTACACCTTC
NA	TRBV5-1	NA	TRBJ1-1	CASSLGAREGTEAFF	TGCGCCAGCAGCTTGGGGGCCAGGGAGGGCACTGAAGCTTTCTTT
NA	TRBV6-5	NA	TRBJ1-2	CASSNRVTHGYTF	TGTGCCAGCAGTAATCGGGTTACGCATGGCTACACCTTC
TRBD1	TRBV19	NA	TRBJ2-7	CASSITAGTGNEQYF	TGTGCCAGTAGTATCACCGCCGGGACAGGGAACGAGCAGTACTTC
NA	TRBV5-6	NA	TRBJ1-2	CASIPVGQNYGYTF	TGTGCCAGCATCCCGGTAGGACAGAACTATGGCTACACCTTC
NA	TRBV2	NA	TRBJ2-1	CASSELRGGPYLYEQFF	TGTGCCAGCAGTGAACTTAGGGGGGGGCCCTACCTTTATGAGCAGTTCTTC
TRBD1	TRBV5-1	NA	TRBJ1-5	CASRRTGEGNQPQHF	TGCGCCAGCAGAAGGACAGGGGAGGGCAATCAGCCCCAGCATTTT
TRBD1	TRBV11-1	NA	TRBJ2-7	CASSLGQGAKYEQYF	TGTGCCAGCAGCTTAGGCCAGGGGGCGAAATACGAGCAGTACTTC
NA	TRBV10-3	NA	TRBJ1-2	CAISDPGGNNYGYTF	TGTGCCATCAGTGATCCGGGAGGGAATAACTATGGCTACACCTTC
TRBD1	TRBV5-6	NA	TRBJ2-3	CASSLRTGPNTDTQYF	TGTGCCAGCAGCCTTCGGACAGGGCCTAACACAGATACGCAGTATTTT
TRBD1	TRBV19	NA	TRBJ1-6	CASRGTGDVKSYNSPLHF	TGTGCCAGTAGGGGGACAGGCGACGTAAAATCCTATAATTCACCCCTCCACTTT
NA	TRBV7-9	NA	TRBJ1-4	CASSLDGGAGEKLFF	TGTGCCAGCAGCTTAGATGGGGGCGCAGGGGAAAAACTGTTTTTT
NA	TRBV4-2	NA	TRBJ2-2	CASSQELGWAGELFF	TGTGCCAGCAGCCAAGAACTAGGGTGGGCCGGGGAGCTGTTTTTT
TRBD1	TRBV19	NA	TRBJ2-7	CASSPRTGESYEQYF	TGTGCCAGTAGTCCCCGGACAGGGGAAAGCTACGAGCAGTACTTC
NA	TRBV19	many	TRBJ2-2	CASSIWQATGELFF	TGTGCCAGTAGTATCTGGCAGGCCACCGGGGAGCTGTTTTTT
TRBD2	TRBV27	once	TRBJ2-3	CASSEGMTSGGKDTQYF	TGTGCCAGCAGTGAAGGAATGACTAGCGGGGGTAAAGATACGCAGTATTTT
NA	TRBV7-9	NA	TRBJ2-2	CASSLYRGSTGELFF	TGTGCCAGCAGCTTATACCGGGGGAGCACCGGGGAGCTGTTTTTT
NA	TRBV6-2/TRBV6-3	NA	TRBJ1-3	CASSYVVVAKGKAGNTIYF	TGTGCCAGCAGTTACGTCGTCGTGGCTAAGGGGAAGGCTGGAAACACCATATATTTT
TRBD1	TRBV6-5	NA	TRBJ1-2	CASSPPRTGRYGYTF	TGTGCCAGCAGCCCACCCCGGACAGGGCGTTATGGCTACACCTTC
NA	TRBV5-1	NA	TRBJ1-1	CASSWGELNTEAFF	TGCGCCAGCAGCTGGGGGGAATTGAACACTGAAGCTTTCTTT
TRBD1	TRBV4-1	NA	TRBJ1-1	CASSPDRGRGTEAFF	TGCGCCAGCAGCCCAGACAGGGGCCGGGGCACTGAAGCTTTCTTT
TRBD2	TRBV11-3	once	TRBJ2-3	CASSSASGRTDTQYF	TGTGCCAGCAGCTCCGCTAGCGGGCGAACAGATACGCAGTATTTT
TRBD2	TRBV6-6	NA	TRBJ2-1	CASSTTSGAYNEQFF	TGTGCCAGCAGTACGACTAGCGGGGCATACAATGAGCAGTTCTTC
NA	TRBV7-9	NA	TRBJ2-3	CASSPTGKAGTQYF	TGTGCCAGCAGCCCTACAGGGAAGGCTGGTACGCAGTATTTT
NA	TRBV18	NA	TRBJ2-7	CASSPGVLSYEQYF	TGTGCCAGCTCACCTGGAGTCCTCTCCTACGAGCAGTACTTC
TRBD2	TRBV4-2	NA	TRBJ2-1	CASSRSGGAGDEQFF	TGTGCCAGCAGCCGTAGCGGGGGGGCCGGGGATGAGCAGTTCTTC
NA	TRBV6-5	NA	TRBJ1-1	CASTEAGTRAFF	TGTGCCAGCACCGAGGCCGGGACTAGGGCTTTCTTT
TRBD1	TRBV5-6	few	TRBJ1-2	CASSQGQGDGYTF	TGTGCCAGCAGCCAGGGGCAGGGGGATGGCTACACCTTC
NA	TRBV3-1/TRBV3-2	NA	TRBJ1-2	CASSRGRRDVLDYGYTF	TGTGCCAGCAGCCGGGGACGGCGGGACGTTCTCGACTATGGCTACACCTTC
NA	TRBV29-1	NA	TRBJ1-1	CSVVFRGTEAFF	TGCAGCGTAGTGTTCAGGGGAACTGAAGCTTTCTTT
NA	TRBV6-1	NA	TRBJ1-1	CASSGLERGMNTEAFF	TGTGCCAGCAGTGGATTAGAGAGGGGGATGAACACTGAAGCTTTCTTT
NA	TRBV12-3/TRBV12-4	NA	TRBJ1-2	CASQEDRSYGYTF	TGTGCCAGTCAGGAGGACCGTTCCTATGGCTACACCTTC
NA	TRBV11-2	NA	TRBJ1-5	CASSPVGGSQPQHF	TGTGCCAGCAGCCCAGTCGGAGGCAGCCAGCCCCAGCATTTT
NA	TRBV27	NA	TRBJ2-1	CASSLRNRAGSNEQFF	TGTGCCAGCAGTTTAAGGAACAGGGCGGGTAGTAATGAGCAGTTCTTC
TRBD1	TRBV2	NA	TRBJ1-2	CASRGTGGKLRYGYTF	TGTGCCAGCAGGGGGACAGGGGGCAAGCTTCGGTATGGCTACACCTTC
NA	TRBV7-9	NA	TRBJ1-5	CASSLITGIEGSNQPQHF	TGTGCCAGCAGCTTAATAACAGGGATTGAGGGTAGCAATCAGCCCCAGCATTTT
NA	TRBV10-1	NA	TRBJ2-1	CASIGRLAKRYNEQFF	TGCGCCAGCATAGGTAGATTGGCCAAGCGCTACAATGAGCAGTTCTTC
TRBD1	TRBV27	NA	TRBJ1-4	CASSSGQYATNEKLFF	TGTGCCAGCAGTTCGGGACAGTATGCAACTAATGAAAAACTGTTTTTT
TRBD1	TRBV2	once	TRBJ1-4	CASTRTGDATNEKLFF	TGTGCCAGCACCCGGACAGGGGATGCAACTAATGAAAAACTGTTTTTT
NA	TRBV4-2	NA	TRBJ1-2	CASSQERAWGADSDGYTF	TGTGCCAGCAGCCAAGAACGTGCTTGGGGCGCCGATTCTGATGGCTACACCTTC
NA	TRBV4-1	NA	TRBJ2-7	CASSQDQFTRGPYEQYF	TGCGCCAGCAGCCAAGATCAGTTCACAAGGGGCCCGTACGAGCAGTACTTC